The present entry profiles one T cell receptor beta chain with its context. Its antigen remains unidentified. The V and J ends lost 3 bases and 7 bases respectively, with 12 bases between them. The CDR3 sequence is 13 residues long. Germline CDR1 SEHNR, CDR2 FQNEAQ (reference sequence). Each subset's genomic DNA was shared equally among a number of immunoSEQ plates. TCRdb keeps only in-frame clones here, not all; method: immunoSEQ multiplex PCR. This table holds under 2,500,000 clones, roughly 95% found once. These data are taken from a study of shared clonotypes between healthy human individuals. Study-level findings and limits: Generation probabilities of non-shared clonotypes were lower (relative to those shared by all four donors). Naive subsets generally exceeded memory subsets in estimated richness.

The V call is TRBV7-9, the J call TRBJ1-1; D ambiguous. The receptor comes from a man between 18 and 29 years old in good health. The sequencing input was naive CD4+ T cells sorted from blood. Noted subset: CD45RA+ positively selected. The CDR3 loop reads CASSFGSGGEAFF. In nucleotides, the CDR3 is TGTGCCAGCAGCTTTGGTTCCGGAGGTGAAGCTTTCTTT.